These 17 T cell receptor beta chains share one sample of origin, sequenced in a study of shared clonotypes between healthy human individuals (dated by TCRdb to between 2020 and 2021). The method was the immunoSEQ multiplex PCR assay. The immuneACCESS repertoire file appears here via TCRdb, limited to in-frame rearrangements. These files lack a portion of the clones; in checked studies, under half of the deficit traces to unresolved V genes, and the cause of the others is not known. The sample profile shows more than 550,000 clones; roughly two thirds of them were found once. Of the sample, 1.8% is held by the ten largest clones. The sample comprised memory CD4+ T cells sorted from blood. The cell subset or site label on this specimen signifies: CD45RA-negative fraction. These receptors were obtained from a woman aged 25 to 39 in good health.

This clone came up once. This chain links TRBV30 with TRBJ1-4; no clear D gene. This CDR3 comprises 12 residues. V was shortened by 4 bases and J by 4 bases, with 7 bases between the two germline ends. Germline CDR1 and CDR2: GTSNPN and SVGIG (reference sequence). In nucleotides, the CDR3 is TGTGCCTGGAACGACGATAATGAAAAACTGTTTTTT. Residues: CAWNDDNEKLFF.

The chain links TRBV6-1 to TRBJ1-3; D remains unclear. Trimming took off 0 bases at V and 0 bases at J, with 9 bases between the two ends. The germline V gene has CDR1 MNHNS and CDR2 SASEGT. The CDR3 spans 16 residues. CDR3 residues: CASSEARPLSGNTIYF. The CDR3 bases are TGTGCCAGCAGTGAAGCGCGACCCCTCTCTGGAAACACCATATATTTT.

V is TRBV7-9 and J is TRBJ1-4; a possible D gene is TRBD1 (5 bases). Per the germline V gene, CDR1 is SEHNR and CDR2 is FQNEAQ (reference sequence). The CDR3 loop spans 14 amino acids. Trimming removed 2 bases at V and 2 bases at J, with 6 bases between. The CDR3 loop reads CASSLTGTNEKLFF. The CDR3 DNA reads as TGTGCCAGCAGCTTAACAGGCACTAATGAAAAACTGTTTTTT. The full variable domain, with the rest looked up from reference TRBV7-9 and TRBJ1-4, is DTGVSQNPRHKITKRGQNVTFRCDPISEHNRLYWYRQTLGQGPEFLTYFQNEAQLEKSRLLSDRFSAERPKGSFSTLEIQRTEQGDSAMYLCASSLTGTNEKLFFGSGTQLSVL.

This clone has just a few counts. This sequence joins TRBV28 and TRBJ2-7; no clear D gene. V was trimmed by 8 bases and J by 0 bases, leaving 14 bases between them. CDR1 is MDHEN, CDR2 SYDVKM, per germline. The length of the CDR3 is 14 residues. The CDR3 DNA sequence: TGTGCCAGCCAACGGAACTTGGTCTCCTACGAGCAGTACTTC. Encoded protein: CASQRNLVSYEQYF.

This chain links TRBV15 with TRBJ1-4, with D perhaps TRBD1 (5 bases). V lost 0 bases and J 6 bases, leaving 14 bases between the germline ends. The CDR3 extends over 16 amino acids. CDR1 LNHNV and CDR2 YYDKDF come from the germline V gene (reference sequence). The CDR3 is CATSRDLGVLDEKLFF. Here the CDR3 DNA reads TGTGCCACCAGCAGAGATTTAGGGGTTCTGGATGAAAAACTGTTTTTT.

The chain recombines TRBV28 with TRBJ1-4, with TRBD1 matching over 7 bases. V was clipped by 3 bases and J by 5 bases; unmatched bases: 6. The germline CDR1 and CDR2 sequences are MDHEN and SYDVKM. This CDR3 has 15 amino acids. The CDR3 reads CASSFLEGQNEKLFF. In nucleotides, the CDR3 is TGTGCCAGCAGTTTCCTGGAGGGACAGAATGAAAAACTGTTTTTT.

This clone was observed a handful of times. The chain links TRBV7-9 to TRBJ1-5; 9 nucleotides align to TRBD1. The CDR3 extends over 13 amino acids. CDR1 SEHNR and CDR2 FQNEAQ come from the germline V gene (reference sequence). The V gene end was trimmed by 8 bases and the J gene end by 5 bases; junction bases not matched to a gene: 4. The CDR3 region has the DNA TGTGCCAGCTCGGGACAGGGCTATCAGCCCCAGCATTTT. This translates into CASSGQGYQPQHF.

The chain has TRBV18 and TRBJ2-6, with 7 bases that match TRBD1. Germline V gives CDR1 KGHSH, CDR2 LQKENI. V lost 1 base, J lost 11 bases, and 5 bases stayed unmatched. The CDR3 is 14 amino acids. CDR3 in amino acids: CASSPQKGADVLTF. As DNA, the CDR3 is TGTGCCAGCTCACCACAAAAGGGGGCGGACGTCCTGACTTTC.

This clone appeared a few times. The chain employs TRBV28 and TRBJ1-4, with a weak D call TRBD1 (6 bases). Germline-derived CDR1 and CDR2 are MDHEN and SYDVKM. With 4 bases removed from V and 10 bases from J, the gap between germline ends came to 22 bases. The CDR3 has 16 amino acids. The DNA of the CDR3 is TGTGCCAGCAGTTACACGGGGCAGGGGCAGCAAGGAAAACTGTTTTTT. Translated, it gives CASSYTGQGQQGKLFF.

This clone was seen only a few times. V usage is TRBV6-6 and J usage is TRBJ1-1; no firm D call. V lost 0 bases, J lost 4 bases, and 6 bases lay in between. The germline gives CDR1 MNHNY, CDR2 SVGAGI (reference sequence). The CDR3 runs 13 residues. The CDR3 DNA reads as TGTGCCAGCAGTTACTCGCAGCTCACTGAAGCTTTCTTT. Protein product: CASSYSQLTEAFF.

CDR3 sequence: CASSDRDEPQETQYF. The CDR3 coding sequence is TGTGCCAGCAGTGACAGGGACGAACCCCAAGAGACCCAGTACTTC. This chain connects TRBV2 to TRBJ2-5, with D possibly being TRBD1 or TRBD2 (5 bases each). CDR3 size: 15 residues. The V and J ends lost 3 bases and 1 base respectively, with 12 bases between them. Germline loops: CDR1 SNHLY, CDR2 FYNNEI. The whole variable domain, remainder taken from reference TRBV2 and TRBJ2-5, is EPEVTQTPSHQVTQMGQEVILRCVPISNHLYFYWYRQILGQKVEFLVSFYNNEISEKSEIFDDQFSVERPDGSNFTLKIRSTKLEDSAMYFCASSDRDEPQETQYFGPGTRLLVL.

V is TRBV7-3 and J is TRBJ2-2, with D possibly being TRBD1 (6 bases). Trimming shortened V by 4 bases and J by 5 bases, and 14 bases separated the two germline ends. The CDR3 runs to 15 residues. Germline CDR1 is SGHTA and CDR2 is FQGTGA. Here the CDR3 DNA reads TGTGCCAGCAGCTCCGACCTAACAGGGACCGGGGAGCTGTTTTTT. Translation: CASSSDLTGTGELFF.

The CDR3 spells CASSRRTSSTDTQYF. In nucleotides, the CDR3 is TGTGCCAGCTCACGACGGACTAGCAGCACAGATACGCAGTATTTT. The chain couples TRBV18 to TRBJ2-3, with 8 bases fitting TRBD2. V was clipped by 4 bases and J by 0 bases; unmatched bases: 3. The CDR3 covers 15 residues. The V gene's germline CDR1 is KGHSH and CDR2 LQKENI.

The J gene is TRBJ2-3, the V gene TRBV4-1; TRBD2 matches 10 bases. Trimming removed 4 bases from V and 1 base from J; junction bases left unmatched: 5. The CDR3 has 16 residues. Looked up from germline, CDR1 is MGHRA and CDR2 is YSYEKL. CDR3 sequence: CASSRALAGGTDTQYF. In nucleotides, the CDR3 is TGCGCCAGCAGCCGAGCGCTAGCGGGGGGCACAGATACGCAGTATTTT.

The rearrangement joins TRBV6-4 to TRBJ2-6, with TRBD2 as a possible D gene (6 bases). Trimming pared 4 bases from V and 0 bases from J, leaving 10 bases between. The CDR3 is 16 amino acids. Germline V CDR1 and CDR2: MRHNA, SNTAGT. The CDR3 is CASSGDGSSGANVLTF. In nucleotides, the CDR3 is TGTGCCAGCAGTGGGGACGGGAGCTCTGGGGCCAACGTCCTGACTTTC.

Remarks on this clone: This CDR3 is also generated by other DNA sequences in the sample. The chain joins TRBV5-1 to TRBJ2-7, with 9 nucleotides matching TRBD2. J gave up 3 bases and V 0 bases, and 4 bases lay outside the gene matches. Per the germline V gene, CDR1 is SGHRS and CDR2 is YFSETQ. The CDR3 sequence is 15 residues long. CDR3 bases: TGCGCCAGCAGCTTGGCGTTAGCGGGAGTCTACGAGCAGTACTTC. The encoded protein is CASSLALAGVYEQYF.

In its sample, this clone was seen once. V gene TRBV29-1 combines with J gene TRBJ1-1; 9 bases map to TRBD1. The germline CDR1 and CDR2 sequences are SQVTM and ANQGSEA. CDR3 length: 14 residues. The junction had 7 bases not matched to a gene; V was cut back by 0 bases and J by 8 bases. Here the CDR3 reads CSVEDRDRAREAFF. CDR3 bases: TGCAGCGTTGAAGATCGGGACAGGGCAAGGGAAGCTTTCTTT. Full variable domain (missing parts from reference TRBV29-1 and TRBJ1-1): SAVISQKPSRDICQRGTSLTIQCQVDSQVTMMFWYRQQPGQSLTLIATANQGSEATYESGFVIDKFPISRPNLTFSTLTVSNMSPEDSSIYLCSVEDRDRAREAFFGQGTRLTVV.